These 11 T cell receptor beta chains were all obtained from the same sample, sequenced in a study of blood T cell repertoires in COVID-19 (dated by TCRdb to 2018 to 2021). The library came from the immunoSEQ multiplex PCR assay. Here the immuneACCESS table is served through TCRdb, limited to in-frame sequences with V and J called. Missing clones are a known gap in these copies; in checked studies unresolved V genes cover under half, and the rest lacks a known reason. For this sample there are 150,000 to 200,000 clones; 70% to 90% appear just once. The biggest ten clones account for approximately 2% of the sample. Sequenced: peripheral blood. The source is a man aged 45-65 years who had recovered from COVID-19.

This chain uses TRBV7-2 with TRBJ2-7, with D perhaps matching TRBD2 (6 bases). Germline V CDR1 and CDR2: SGHTA, FQGNSA. The V and J ends lost 7 bases and 0 bases respectively, with 16 bases between them. The CDR3 is 15 residues long. The CDR3 DNA reads as TGTGCCAGCATCCCTGGGGACTGGAGCTCCTACGAGCAGTACTTC. Its protein product is CASIPGDWSSYEQYF. Using reference TRBV7-2 and TRBJ2-7 for the parts outside the CDR3, the full variable domain is GAGVSQSPSNKVTEKGKDVELRCDPISGHTALYWYRQSLGQGLEFLIYFQGNSAPDKSGLPSDRFSAERTGGSVSTLTIQRTQQEDSAVYLCASIPGDWSSYEQYFGPGTRLTVT.

This chain uses TRBV20-1 with TRBJ2-3; 10 bases map to TRBD2. The germline V gene has CDR1 DFQATT and CDR2 SNEGSKA (reference sequence). Losses at the gene ends were 3 bases for V and 2 bases for J; bases not matched to a gene: 5. The CDR3 consists of 15 residues. CDR3 region: CSASALAGNTDTQYF. For the CDR3, the DNA is TGCAGTGCTAGTGCACTAGCGGGGAACACAGATACGCAGTATTTT.

The genes are TRBV27 and TRBJ1-5; 9 bases line up with TRBD1. In germline, CDR1 is MNHEY, CDR2 SMNVEV (reference sequence). Trimming removed 3 bases from V and 2 bases from J; junction bases left unmatched: 5. The CDR3 runs to 16 residues. The CDR3 coding sequence is TGTGCCAGCAGTTTCGGACAGGGGAGGGGCAATCAGCCCCAGCATTTT. It translates to CASSFGQGRGNQPQHF.

This clone was recorded only once. The chain recombines TRBV4-3 with TRBJ1-1, with TRBD1 as a possible D gene (5 bases). The V gene's germline CDR1 is LGHNA and CDR2 YSLEER. The CDR3 contains 16 residues. V was shortened by 3 bases and J by 1 base, with 15 bases between the two germline ends. The CDR3 here is CASSQGPMTPNTEAFF. CDR3 nucleotide sequence: TGCGCCAGCAGCCAGGGGCCCATGACACCGAACACTGAAGCTTTCTTT.

This sequence joins TRBV29-1 and TRBJ2-7, with D perhaps TRBD1 (7 bases). The CDR3 is 15 residues long. The V gene lost 1 base and the J gene lost 5 bases, with 18 bases spanning the gap. Germline V gives CDR1 SQVTM, CDR2 ANQGSEA. The CDR3 loop is CSVEARQGGINEQYF. Written as DNA, the CDR3 is TGCAGCGTTGAAGCAAGACAGGGAGGAATCAACGAGCAGTACTTC.

The rearrangement joins TRBV11-2 to TRBJ2-7; 7 bases are a match to TRBD2. Germline V gives CDR1 SGHAT, CDR2 FQNNGV. The CDR3 sequence is 15 residues long. V was clipped by 0 bases and J by 2 bases; unmatched bases: 4. In DNA, the CDR3 is TGTGCCAGCAGCTTAGATCGGGGGGTGCCCTACGAGCAGTACTTC. Residues: CASSLDRGVPYEQYF.

The V call is TRBV21-1, the J call TRBJ2-5; TRBD2, the D gene given by the table, was not confirmed from the DNA. TRBV21-1 is given as a pseudogene. The CDR3 contains 23 residues. The CDR3 reads CASSKAARVGGLPIGGYQETQYF. CDR3 DNA: TGTGCCAGCAGCAAAGCGGCAAGAGTAGGGGGGCTCCCAATCGGGGGGTACCAAGAGACCCAGTACTTC.

The V gene is TRBV19, the J gene TRBJ1-1; weak D call: TRBD1 (5 bases). CDR1 is LNHDA and CDR2 is SQIVND in the germline V gene (reference sequence). V was cut by 3 bases and J by 0 bases, with 11 bases left in between. The CDR3 covers 15 residues. The CDR3 DNA reads TGTGCCAGTAGTATCGACAGTGGAATGAACACTGAAGCTTTCTTT. It specifies CASSIDSGMNTEAFF. Looking up the rest from reference TRBV19 and TRBJ1-1 gives the full variable domain: DGGITQSPKYLFRKEGQNVTLSCEQNLNHDAMYWYRQDPGQGLRLIYYSQIVNDFQKGDIAEGYSVSREKKESFPLTVTSAQKNPTAFYLCASSIDSGMNTEAFFGQGTRLTVV.

The V call is TRBV29-1, the J call TRBJ2-1; 8 nucleotides align to TRBD1. V shed 5 bases, J shed 7 bases, and the junction held 1 base outside the gene matches. The germline gives CDR1 SQVTM, CDR2 ANQGSEA. The CDR3 is 11 residues long. The DNA for the CDR3 is TGCAGCGTTCGACAGGGGAATGAGCAGTTCTTC. Translation gives CSVRQGNEQFF.

The chain is built from TRBV30 and TRBJ1-4, with D possibly being TRBD1 (5 bases). The germline V gene encodes CDR1 GTSNPN and CDR2 SVGIG (reference sequence). With 0 bases removed from V and 3 bases from J, the gap between germline ends came to 11 bases. The length of the CDR3 is 15 residues. CDR3 in DNA: TGTGCCTGGAGTGTTGGGGCGACAGCTAATGAAAAACTGTTTTTT. Its protein is CAWSVGATANEKLFF. Full variable domain (remainder filled in from reference TRBV30 and TRBJ1-4): SQTIHQWPATLVQPVGSPLSLECTVEGTSNPNLYWYRQAAGRGLQLLFYSVGIGQISSEVPQNLSASRPQDRQFILSSKKLLLSDSGFYLCAWSVGATANEKLFFGSGTQLSVL.

The chain carries TRBV4-3 and TRBJ2-1; TRBD2 aligns across 9 bases. V gave up 0 bases and J gave up 8 bases; unmatched junction bases: 8. CDR3 length equals 16 residues. Germline V gene lookup returns CDR1 LGHNA and CDR2 YSLEER. In nucleotides, the CDR3 is TGCGCCAGCAGCCAAGAATGGCTAGCGGGAATCTATGAGCAGTTCTTC. Translating it yields CASSQEWLAGIYEQFF.